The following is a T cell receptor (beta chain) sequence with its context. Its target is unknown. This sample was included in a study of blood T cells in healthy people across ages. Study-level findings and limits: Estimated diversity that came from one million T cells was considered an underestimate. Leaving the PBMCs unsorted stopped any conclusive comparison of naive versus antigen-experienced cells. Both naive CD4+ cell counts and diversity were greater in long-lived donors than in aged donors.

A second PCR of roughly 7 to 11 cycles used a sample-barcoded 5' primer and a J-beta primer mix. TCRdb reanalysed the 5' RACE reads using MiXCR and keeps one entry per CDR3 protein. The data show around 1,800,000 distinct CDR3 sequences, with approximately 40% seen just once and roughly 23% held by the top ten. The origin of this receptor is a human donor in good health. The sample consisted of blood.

The CDR3 region is CASSLGLPPQATQYF. The CDR3, as DNA: TGTGCCAGCAGCTTAGGGCTACCGCCCCAGGCGACCCAGTACTTC. J is TRBJ2-5 and V is TRBV7-2; no clear D. The CDR3 consists of 15 residues. V lost 1 base and J 7 bases, leaving 16 bases between the germline ends. The V gene's germline CDR1 is SGHTA and CDR2 FQGNSA.